This T cell receptor beta chain was observed in a study of CD8 T cells in Susac syndrome (dated by TCRdb to about 2019). About the study as a whole: The study used repertoire sequencing to test whether antigen drove CD8+ T cell activation and differentiation in Susac syndrome. Clonality of the CD8+ T cell repertoire was compared between around 13 healthy donors, 14 Susac syndrome patients and about 15 multiple sclerosis patients.

RNA was extracted using the RNeasy kit, and roughly 0.5 to 1 ug of the RNA was reverse transcribed with random hexamers. TCR beta CDR3 regions were amplified with the immunoSEQ multiplex PCR assay covering 54 Vbeta and 13 Jbeta segments. Bias from PCR amplification was corrected by using a synthetic template baseline for primer optimization and for computational correction. Under the source paper's analysis protocol: Reads were assigned to V, D and J genes according to IMGT and analyzed in immunoSEQ Analyzer, with only productive sequences retained. Clonality was calculated as one minus the Shannon entropy normalized by log2 of the number of productive unique sequences. Public and private clones were assessed among the 100 most prevalent clones of each patient and control. Susac-specific clones were defined as absent from healthy and MS cohorts, 850 to 1,300 published viral clones and other ImmuneACCESS disease sequences. Starting from the raw public reads, TCRdb applied fastp trimming at Q25, assembled clones with MiXCR and retained in-frame beta chains. Each CDR3 protein appears once, grouped with its most common genes and DNA. The V and J calls come from TCRdb's annotation, not from the publication. Counted in this sample were about 21,000 distinct CDR3 sequences; just under 95% of them appeared once. 0.25% to 0.3% of the sample is in the top ten clones.

Summary of the overall study and its limitations: The number of individuals in the TCR sequencing and HLA analysis was acknowledged as relatively small.

A note on this clonotype: The clone's antigen remains unknown. It has no much larger one-base neighbor in the sample; base qualities were not kept.

The CDR3, cysteine through phenylalanine, is 11 amino acids long. Only the CDR3 part of the read is kept: 33 bases, read in frame from the first base. The trim is 5 bases for V and 7 bases for J, with a gap of 8 bases between the germline ends. Peripheral blood CD8+ and CD4+ T cells from healthy donors, Susac syndrome patients and multiple sclerosis patients were profiled by high-throughput TCR beta sequencing. Healthy donors were age- and sex-matched controls. CD8+ TEMRA cells were enriched by FACS, while bulk CD8+ and CD4+ T cells were purified by magnetic negative isolation. Blood was collected in EDTA tubes and processed within 24 hours, with PBMCs isolated through density gradient centrifugation. PBMCs intended for TCR sequencing were cryopreserved in liquid nitrogen and thawed later in a water bath at 37 degrees C. Purity of sorted or isolated CD4+, CD8+ and CD8+ TEMRA cells was at least 90%.

The origin of this receptor is a human donor in good health. In this chain, TRBV12-3 or TRBV12-4 is recombined with TRBJ1-1; the D region possibly corresponds to TRBD1 (5 bases align). Sequenced sample: CD8+ T cells from PBMCs. The encoded CDR3 is CASSADSEAFF. In nucleotides, the sequence is TGTGCCAGCAGTGCAGACAGTGAAGCTTTCTTT.